Shown below are 25 T cell receptor beta chains from a single sample sequenced in a study of cytomegalovirus exposure and HLA in healthy donors. Amplification used 60 Vbeta primers and 13 Jbeta primers. Assay: immunoSEQ multiplex PCR; the TCRdb copy retains only in-frame clones and omits some. The sample has 60,000 to 90,000 clones, about two thirds seen once. What was sequenced was PBMCs. These receptors were taken from a woman aged 50 to 65 in good health and CMV-seropositive.

This clone was seen only once. J is TRBJ2-1 and V is TRBV9; D is possibly TRBD2 (6 bases). This CDR3 comprises 15 residues. Germline CDR1 reads SGDLS; CDR2 reads YYNGEE. Between the trimmed V and J ends, which lost 3 bases and 7 bases, there was a span of 17 bases. CDR3 in DNA: TGTGCCAGCAGCGAACCCGGGAGACCCGGGAATGAGCAGTTCTTC. Residues: CASSEPGRPGNEQFF.

This rearrangement joins TRBV6-6 to TRBJ1-4; D may be TRBD1 (6 bases). Germline loops: CDR1 MNHNY, CDR2 SVGAGI (reference sequence). The CDR3 runs 16 residues. The V end was cut by 4 bases, the J end by 4 bases, with 16 bases between. The CDR3 loop is CASSWPGQGFNEKLFF. CDR3 sequence (DNA): TGTGCCAGCAGTTGGCCGGGACAAGGGTTTAATGAAAAACTGTTTTTT.

The chain uses TRBV19 and TRBJ2-1, with TRBD1 matching over 7 bases. The CDR3 contains 14 residues. Germline assignment: CDR1 LNHDA and CDR2 SQIVND (reference sequence). J lost 0 bases, V lost 5 bases, and 1 base had no gene match. The CDR3 sequence is CASSRDSSYNEQFF. The CDR3 DNA follows: TGTGCCAGTAGTCGGGACAGCTCCTACAATGAGCAGTTCTTC.

V usage is TRBV7-2 and J usage is TRBJ2-1; TRBD2 matches 8 bases. The CDR3 spans 15 residues. V gave up 6 bases and J gave up 2 bases; unmatched junction bases: 6. Germline V gives CDR1 SGHTA, CDR2 FQGNSA. The DNA of the CDR3 is TGTGCCAGCAGGGGGGCGGGGGGACCCTACAATGAGCAGTTCTTC. Protein: CASRGAGGPYNEQFF.

This clone was picked up a small number of times. The chain joins TRBV2 to TRBJ2-7, with D unresolved. The V and J ends lost 9 bases and 4 bases respectively, with 13 bases between them. The CDR3 is 12 residues long. CDR1 is SNHLY and CDR2 is FYNNEI in the germline V gene. In nucleotides, the CDR3 is TGTGCCAGTCACGGTACTGATTACGAGCAGTACTTC. Protein product: CASHGTDYEQYF.

This rearrangement joins TRBV19 to TRBJ2-7, with D possibly matching TRBD2 (5 bases). The CDR3 is 14 amino acids. The V gene's germline CDR1 is LNHDA and CDR2 SQIVND (reference sequence). Trimming left V 3 bases short and J 0 bases short, with 9 bases between. CDR3 in DNA: TGTGCCAGTAGTATCGTCGGAGGCTCCTACGAGCAGTACTTC. This encodes CASSIVGGSYEQYF.

The rearrangement uses TRBV6-4 and TRBJ2-1; a weak D match, TRBD1 (5 bases). The length of the CDR3 is 13 residues. Looked up from germline, CDR1 is MRHNA and CDR2 is SNTAGT. Between the trimmed V and J ends, which lost 4 bases and 6 bases, there was a span of 10 bases. CDR3 nucleotide sequence: TGTGCCAGCAGTGTCGACAGACTCAATGAGCAGTTCTTC. It specifies CASSVDRLNEQFF.

V is TRBV28 and J is TRBJ2-4; TRBD1 aligns across 9 bases. CDR1 and CDR2 from the germline V gene are MDHEN and SYDVKM. J was trimmed by 5 bases and V by 6 bases; bases with no gene match: 5. The length of the CDR3 is 14 residues. The CDR3 here is CASSRTGAQNIQYF. In nucleotides, the CDR3 is TGTGCCAGCAGCAGGACAGGGGCCCAAAACATTCAGTACTTC.

This sequence joins TRBV28 and TRBJ2-1, with 8 bases that match TRBD2. The V gene end was trimmed by 3 bases and the J gene end by 10 bases; junction bases not matched to a gene: 2. The CDR3 runs 12 residues. Germline lookup yields CDR1 MDHEN and CDR2 SYDVKM. The DNA for the CDR3 is TGTGCCAGCAGTTTGCGGGAGGTCGAGCAGTTCTTC. Translating it yields CASSLREVEQFF. Variable domain in full (rest from reference TRBV28 and TRBJ2-1): DVKVTQSSRYLVKRTGEKVFLECVQDMDHENMFWYRQDPGLGLRLIYFSYDVKMKEKGDIPEGYSVSREKKERFSLILESASTNQTSMYLCASSLREVEQFFGPGTRLTVL.

The rearrangement uses TRBV18 and TRBJ2-6, with unresolved D. The CDR3 spans 16 residues. Germline lookup yields CDR1 KGHSH and CDR2 LQKENI. With 2 bases removed from V and 1 base from J, the gap between germline ends came to 9 bases. CDR3 region: CASSPSYSSGANVLTF. Here the CDR3 DNA reads TGTGCCAGCTCACCAAGCTACAGTTCTGGGGCCAACGTCCTGACTTTC.

The chain combines TRBV7-9 with TRBJ2-2; TRBD1 agrees at 9 bases. The J segment lost 3 bases and the V segment lost 7 bases, leaving 9 bases of the junction unmatched. Germline CDR1 is SEHNR and CDR2 is FQNEAQ (reference sequence). The CDR3 has 16 residues. The CDR3 spells CASTSQGALDTGELFF. The CDR3 region has the DNA TGTGCCAGCACCTCACAGGGGGCGCTGGACACCGGGGAGCTGTTTTTT.

The V call is TRBV9, the J call TRBJ2-1; TRBD2 matches 8 bases. Germline V gene sequence: CDR1 SGDLS, CDR2 YYNGEE. V lost 1 base and J lost 1; bases outside the gene matches: 1. The CDR3 has 15 residues. CDR3 protein: CASSVLAGSYNEQFF. The CDR3 region has the DNA TGTGCCAGCAGCGTATTAGCGGGGTCCTACAATGAGCAGTTCTTC.

J is TRBJ1-1 and V is TRBV29-1; tentatively, D is TRBD1 (6 bases). Germline loops: CDR1 SQVTM, CDR2 ANQGSEA. V lost 2 bases to trimming and J lost 6 bases, with 7 bases between them. The CDR3 extends over 11 amino acids. DNA of the CDR3: TGCAGCGTTGAAAGGACAGCTGAAGCTTTCTTT. Translated: CSVERTAEAFF.

The rearrangement uses TRBV28 and TRBJ2-5; TRBD1 agrees at 9 bases. Trimming removed 3 bases from V and 5 bases from J; junction bases left unmatched: 10. This CDR3 has 16 amino acids. Germline V gene lookup returns CDR1 MDHEN and CDR2 SYDVKM. The CDR3 DNA is TGTGCCAGCAGTTTCCCCAAACAGGGGGCGCGGGAGACCCAGTACTTC. As protein: CASSFPKQGARETQYF. Full variable domain (remainder filled in from reference TRBV28 and TRBJ2-5): DVKVTQSSRYLVKRTGEKVFLECVQDMDHENMFWYRQDPGLGLRLIYFSYDVKMKEKGDIPEGYSVSREKKERFSLILESASTNQTSMYLCASSFPKQGARETQYFGPGTRLLVL.

The genes are TRBV10-1 and TRBJ1-5; D might be TRBD1 (5 bases). Germline CDR1 and CDR2: WNHNN and SYGVQD (reference sequence). The CDR3 extends over 16 amino acids. Trimming shortened V by 0 bases and J by 4 bases, and 13 bases separated the two germline ends. The CDR3 is CASSESFGDSNQPQHF. In nucleotides, the CDR3 is TGCGCCAGCAGTGAGTCGTTTGGGGACTCTAATCAGCCCCAGCATTTT.

CDR3 DNA sequence: TGTGCCAGCAGTTGGCCCCTGTCACCCCTCCACTTT. Protein sequence: CASSWPLSPLHF. The chain recombines TRBV28 with TRBJ1-6, with D unresolved. The CDR3 has 12 amino acids. The germline V gene has CDR1 MDHEN and CDR2 SYDVKM. V was cut by 4 bases and J by 10 bases, with 8 bases left in between.

The CDR3 reads CASSMLGTGYDNEQFF. Written as DNA, the CDR3 is TGTGCCAGTAGTATGTTGGGGACAGGGTACGACAATGAGCAGTTCTTC. The chain uses TRBV19 and TRBJ2-1, with TRBD1 matching 9 bases. The CDR3 extends over 16 amino acids. From germline, CDR1 is LNHDA and CDR2 SQIVND (reference sequence). Trimming at V came to 3 bases and at J to 5 bases, leaving 8 bases not matched to a gene.

The gene calls are TRBV7-9 and TRBJ1-2; 9 nucleotides line up with TRBD1. V gave up 4 bases and J gave up 4 bases; unmatched junction bases: 7. The CDR3 is 15 amino acids. The germline V gene has CDR1 SEHNR and CDR2 FQNEAQ (reference sequence). CDR3 sequence: CASSSPGQGLYGYTF. The DNA for the CDR3 is TGTGCCAGCAGCTCACCGGGACAGGGTCTCTATGGCTACACCTTC.

The gene calls are TRBV7-9 and TRBJ2-2, with D possibly being TRBD2 (5 bases). Germline V CDR1 and CDR2: SEHNR, FQNEAQ (reference sequence). The CDR3 runs to 12 residues. The V gene lost 7 bases and the J gene lost 6 bases, with 9 bases spanning the gap. The CDR3 is CASILASGELFF. For the CDR3, the DNA is TGTGCCAGCATCCTAGCCTCCGGGGAGCTGTTTTTT. The variable domain in full, completed from reference TRBV7-9 and TRBJ2-2, reads DTGVSQNPRHKITKRGQNVTFRCDPISEHNRLYWYRQTLGQGPEFLTYFQNEAQLEKSRLLSDRFSAERPKGSFSTLEIQRTEQGDSAMYLCASILASGELFFGEGSRLTVL.

This chain links TRBV10-1 with TRBJ1-1; 9 nucleotides match TRBD1. Germline V gives CDR1 WNHNN, CDR2 SYGVQD (reference sequence). V shed 3 bases and J 9 bases; nucleotides not matched to a gene: 5. The CDR3 covers 13 residues. The CDR3 DNA reads as TGCGCCAGCAGTGACACAGGACAGGGGAAAGCTTTCTTT. Its translation: CASSDTGQGKAFF.

V and J are TRBV7-9 and TRBJ2-7; TRBD2 aligns across 10 bases. J gave up 2 bases and V 1 base, and 5 bases lay outside the gene matches. CDR3 length: 16 residues. Germline-derived CDR1 and CDR2 are SEHNR and FQNEAQ (reference sequence). CDR3 amino acids: CASSLGLAGAPYEQYF. Written as DNA, the CDR3 is TGTGCCAGCAGCTTAGGGCTAGCGGGGGCGCCCTACGAGCAGTACTTC.

The V call is TRBV10-1, the J call TRBJ1-1, with D maybe TRBD1 (6 bases). The CDR3 is made up of 14 amino acids. The germline CDR1 and CDR2 sequences are WNHNN and SYGVQD (reference sequence). V dropped 1 base and J dropped 4 bases, with 10 bases sitting between them. DNA for the CDR3: TGCGCCAGCAGTGAGTACGGGACAATCACTGAAGCTTTCTTT. The encoded protein is CASSEYGTITEAFF.

V gene TRBV9 combines with J gene TRBJ2-7; 10 nucleotides match TRBD1. Looked up from germline, CDR1 is SGDLS and CDR2 is YYNGEE. J lost 5 bases, V lost 8 bases, and 7 bases had no gene match. There are 13 residues in the CDR3. The CDR3 loop reads CARTGTGVHEQYF. The CDR3 DNA reads as TGTGCCAGGACCGGGACAGGGGTCCACGAGCAGTACTTC.

This chain links TRBV28 with TRBJ1-3; D is uncertain. The CDR3 has 17 residues. V gave up 7 bases and J gave up 4 bases, with 23 bases separating them. The germline gives CDR1 MDHEN, CDR2 SYDVKM. In DNA, the CDR3 is TGTGCCAGCAACCGGCCCGGTGAGACTCCGGGGGGAAACACCATATATTTT. Residues: CASNRPGETPGGNTIYF.

The chain links TRBV9 to TRBJ1-4; D is unclear. CDR1 is SGDLS and CDR2 is YYNGEE in the germline V gene. Trimming took off 0 bases at V and 4 bases at J, with 7 bases between the two ends. This CDR3 has 14 amino acids. In DNA form, the CDR3 reads TGTGCCAGCAGCGTAGATCCCTTTAATGAAAAACTGTTTTTT. Amino acids: CASSVDPFNEKLFF.